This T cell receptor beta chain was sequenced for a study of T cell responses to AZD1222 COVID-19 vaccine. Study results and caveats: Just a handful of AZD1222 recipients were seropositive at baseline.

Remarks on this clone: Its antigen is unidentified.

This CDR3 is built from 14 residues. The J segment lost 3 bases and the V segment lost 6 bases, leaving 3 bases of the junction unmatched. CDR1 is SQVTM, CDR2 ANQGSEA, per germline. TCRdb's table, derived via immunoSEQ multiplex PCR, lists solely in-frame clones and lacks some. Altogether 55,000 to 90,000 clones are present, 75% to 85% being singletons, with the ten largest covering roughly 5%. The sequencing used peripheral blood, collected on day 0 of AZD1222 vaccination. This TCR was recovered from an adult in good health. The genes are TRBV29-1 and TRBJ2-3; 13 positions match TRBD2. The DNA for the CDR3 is TGCAGCGTGGTACTAGCGGGGGGGACAGATACGCAGTATTTT. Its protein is CSVVLAGGTDTQYF.